Each of the 29 T cell receptor beta chains below was sequenced from the same sample in a study of blood T cell repertoires in COVID-19. The repertoire was sequenced with immunoSEQ multiplex PCR; TCRdb's copy has only in-frame clones and lacks some. The sample yields about 130,000 clones, approximately 90% seen once. What was sequenced was peripheral blood. The receptors were sampled from a man aged 55 to 70 with COVID-19, enrolled during active disease.

This chain links TRBV5-1 with TRBJ1-4, with TRBD1 matching 8 bases. The CDR3 spans 17 residues. J gave up 5 bases and V 0 bases, and 9 bases lay outside the gene matches. Germline V gives CDR1 SGHRS, CDR2 YFSETQ. CDR3 coding DNA: TGCGCCAGCAGCTTGGTTTTGAGGACAGGGACGAATGAAAAACTGTTTTTT. Its translation is CASSLVLRTGTNEKLFF.

This chain joins TRBV9 and TRBJ2-3; D uncertain. This CDR3 has 15 amino acids. The germline gives CDR1 SGDLS, CDR2 YYNGEE. V lost 1 base and J 0 bases, leaving 9 bases between the germline ends. The CDR3 DNA is TGTGCCAGCAGCGTATCACAGATCAGCACAGATACGCAGTATTTT. Protein sequence: CASSVSQISTDTQYF.

There are a few counts of this clone. This chain connects TRBV5-1 to TRBJ2-3; 11 nucleotides match TRBD1. The junction had 13 bases not matched to a gene; V was cut back by 3 bases and J by 7 bases. Germline assignment: CDR1 SGHRS and CDR2 YFSETQ. The length of the CDR3 is 17 residues. The CDR3 region has the DNA TGCGCCAGCAGCTGGACAGGGGGCCCCGGGTTTTTATATACGCAGTATTTT. Translation: CASSWTGGPGFLYTQYF.

V is TRBV19 and J is TRBJ2-3, with TRBD2 as a possible D gene (5 bases). The CDR3 has 14 residues. V was shortened by 1 base and J by 5 bases, with 10 bases between the two germline ends. From germline, CDR1 is LNHDA and CDR2 SQIVND (reference sequence). The DNA for the CDR3 is TGTGCCAGTAGTATAGCGAGCGGAGTAGATACGCAGTATTTT. Translating it yields CASSIASGVDTQYF.

The rearrangement joins TRBV30 to TRBJ1-1; weak D call: TRBD1 (6 bases). CDR1 is GTSNPN, CDR2 SVGIG, per germline (reference sequence). Trimming took 3 bases from V and 11 from J, leaving 13 bases between them. The CDR3 extends over 11 amino acids. CDR3 nucleotide sequence: TGTGCCTGGAGGTTGGGGGGGCGGGCTTTCTTT. It is translated as CAWRLGGRAFF.

The gene calls are TRBV6-1 and TRBJ1-6; D remains ambiguous. CDR1 is MNHNS and CDR2 is SASEGT in the germline V gene. The V end lost 2 bases, the J end lost 0 bases, and 8 bases lay between the germline ends. The CDR3 length is 16 residues. The CDR3 protein is CASSEKSSSYNSPLHF. CDR3 nucleotide sequence: TGTGCCAGCAGTGAAAAATCGAGCTCCTATAATTCACCCCTCCACTTT.

The chain couples TRBV15 to TRBJ1-5; the D gene is possibly TRBD1 (6 bases). Trimming left V 5 bases short and J 2 bases short, with 10 bases between. The CDR3 contains 14 residues. Germline CDR1 LNHNV, CDR2 YYDKDF (reference sequence). CDR3 sequence reads: CATSSDSGNQPQHF. As DNA, the CDR3 is TGTGCCACCAGCTCGGACAGCGGCAATCAGCCCCAGCATTTT.

The genes are TRBV4-2 and TRBJ2-1, with TRBD2 as a possible D gene (5 bases). Germline values: CDR1 LGHNA, CDR2 YNFKEQ. The V end lost 1 base, the J end lost 12 bases, and 16 bases lay between the germline ends. The CDR3 is 14 residues long. The CDR3 spells CASSQVAPAEGQFF. The CDR3 region has the DNA TGTGCCAGCAGCCAAGTAGCCCCGGCTGAGGGGCAGTTCTTC.

The rearrangement joins TRBV14 to TRBJ2-5, with no clear D. The CDR3 has 13 residues. The germline V gene has CDR1 SGHDN and CDR2 FVKESK. With 4 bases removed from V and 7 bases from J, the gap between germline ends came to 13 bases. The CDR3 region has the DNA TGTGCCAGCAGCCTAAACCACGGTGGGACCCAGTACTTC. This sequence encodes CASSLNHGGTQYF.

V usage is TRBV27 and J usage is TRBJ2-1; TRBD1 agrees at 8 bases. The junction had 12 bases not matched to a gene; V was cut back by 5 bases and J by 9 bases. Germline CDR1 and CDR2: MNHEY and SMNVEV (reference sequence). The CDR3 runs to 15 residues. The CDR3 sequence is CASSMGQAATIEQFF. In DNA form, the CDR3 reads TGTGCCAGCAGTATGGGACAGGCTGCTACAATTGAGCAGTTCTTC.

Note on this clone: One junction end disagrees with the germline gene, perhaps due to a read error. The chain has TRBV7-9 and TRBJ2-3; D ambiguous. CDR1 SEHNR and CDR2 FQNEAQ come from the germline V gene (reference sequence). This CDR3 contains 13 residues. Here the CDR3 reads CASSLASTDTHYF. The CDR3 coding sequence is TGTGCCAGCAGCTTAGCGTCAACAGATACGCATTATTTT.

The chain carries TRBV2 and TRBJ1-2, with 8 bases aligning to TRBD1. V shed 5 bases and J 8 bases; nucleotides not matched to a gene: 7. There are 13 residues in the CDR3. Germline V lookup: CDR1 SNHLY, CDR2 FYNNEI. The CDR3 reads CASSIDRGGGYTF. The CDR3 DNA reads TGTGCCAGCAGTATCGACAGGGGAGGCGGCTACACCTTC. Variable domain in full (rest from reference TRBV2 and TRBJ1-2): EPEVTQTPSHQVTQMGQEVILRCVPISNHLYFYWYRQILGQKVEFLVSFYNNEISEKSEIFDDQFSVERPDGSNFTLKIRSTKLEDSAMYFCASSIDRGGGYTFGSGTRLTVV.

This chain connects TRBV28 to TRBJ1-2; 8 positions agree with TRBD1. This CDR3 is built from 14 residues. Germline V gene lookup returns CDR1 MDHEN and CDR2 SYDVKM. The junction had 9 bases not matched to a gene; V was cut back by 4 bases and J by 8 bases. CDR3 in amino acids: CASSSGRGLGGYTF. The DNA for the CDR3 is TGTGCCAGCAGTTCCGGCAGGGGGCTTGGGGGCTACACCTTC.

Regarding this clone: The junction departs from germline at one end; a sequencing error may be responsible. The chain links TRBV28 to TRBJ1-5; 7 positions match TRBD1. Germline V gene sequence: CDR1 MDHEN, CDR2 SYDVKM. This CDR3 is 12 amino acids long. Written as DNA, the CDR3 is TGTGCCAGCACCGACCGTCGACAGGGAATTTATTTT. Protein product: CASTDRRQGIYF.

The J gene is TRBJ1-1, the V gene TRBV19, with TRBD1 matching 8 bases. Germline V CDR1 and CDR2: LNHDA, SQIVND (reference sequence). V lost 6 bases to trimming and J lost 3 bases; unmatched junction nucleotides: 9. The CDR3 runs to 15 residues. DNA for the CDR3: TGTGCCAGTAGCACCCGACAGGGGATTTACACTGAAGCTTTCTTT. Translation gives CASSTRQGIYTEAFF.

The gene calls are TRBV12-3 or TRBV12-4 and TRBJ2-5, with D possibly matching TRBD1 (6 bases). V was clipped by 3 bases and J by 5 bases, with 10 bases between them. The CDR3 totals 13 residues. CDR3 sequence (DNA): TGTGCCAGCAGTTTGAAGAGGGGGGAGACCCAGTACTTC. Protein product: CASSLKRGETQYF.

J is TRBJ1-2 and V is TRBV27, with 11 bases aligning to TRBD1. The CDR3 runs to 16 residues. From germline, CDR1 is MNHEY and CDR2 SMNVEV (reference sequence). V lost 4 bases and J lost 1; bases outside the gene matches: 5. The CDR3 nucleotides read TGTGCCAGCAGTTGGACAGGGGGCCCGGGTAACTATGGCTACACCTTC. It translates to CASSWTGGPGNYGYTF.

CDR3 residues: CASSFTGIPYNSPLHF. The DNA of the CDR3 is TGTGCCAGCAGCTTTACAGGGATCCCCTATAATTCACCCCTCCACTTT. This sequence joins TRBV11-2 and TRBJ1-6; possibly TRBD1 for D (6 bases). Trimming removed 3 bases at V and 2 bases at J, with 11 bases between. Germline CDR1 SGHAT, CDR2 FQNNGV. The CDR3 has 16 residues.

This chain joins TRBV5-1 and TRBJ1-3; D not certain. Germline assignment: CDR1 SGHRS and CDR2 YFSETQ. The CDR3 contains 13 residues. V was trimmed by 5 bases and J by 0 bases, leaving 6 bases between them. CDR3: CASRVSSGNTIYF. The CDR3, as DNA: TGCGCCAGCAGAGTGAGCTCTGGAAACACCATATATTTT.

There are a few counts of this clone. CDR3 coding DNA: TGTGCCAGCAGACGCGACAGGGGGGCAAGTAATGAAAAACTGTTTTTT. Its translation is CASRRDRGASNEKLFF. The V call is TRBV7-2, the J call TRBJ1-4; 9 positions match TRBD1. The CDR3 has 16 residues. V lost 6 bases to trimming and J lost 4 bases; unmatched junction nucleotides: 9. CDR1 and CDR2 (germline): SGHTA, FQGNSA.

The CDR3 sequence: CASSPSGGAGGELFF. CDR3 coding DNA: TGTGCCAGCAGCCCTAGCGGGGGGGCTGGCGGGGAGCTGTTTTTT. The chain employs TRBV5-6 and TRBJ2-2, with TRBD2 matching 12 bases. With 4 bases clipped from V and 7 bases from J, the junction kept 5 bases outside the gene matches. Germline CDR1 SGHDT, CDR2 YYEEEE. This CDR3 is built from 15 residues.

V gene TRBV15 combines with J gene TRBJ1-2; unclear D gene. Trimming cost V 0 bases and J 2 bases, with 13 bases left between them. Germline assignment: CDR1 LNHNV and CDR2 YYDKDF (reference sequence). The CDR3 spans 16 residues. CDR3 DNA sequence: TGTGCCACCAGCAGAGATTCCGTCACAACAAACTATGGCTACACCTTC. Protein sequence: CATSRDSVTTNYGYTF.

The V call is TRBV19, the J call TRBJ1-2; 10 positions match TRBD1. The germline V gene encodes CDR1 LNHDA and CDR2 SQIVND (reference sequence). This CDR3 is 16 amino acids long. V was clipped by 4 bases and J by 0 bases; unmatched bases: 5. The CDR3 region has the DNA TGTGCCAGTAGTAAGGACAGGGGGACGACTAACTATGGCTACACCTTC. This codes for CASSKDRGTTNYGYTF.

This clone was detected only once. The chain combines TRBV5-1 with TRBJ2-7; perhaps TRBD2 as D (6 bases). The CDR3 loop spans 16 amino acids. The V and J ends lost 3 bases and 0 bases respectively, with 16 bases between them. The germline V gene has CDR1 SGHRS and CDR2 YFSETQ. For the CDR3, the DNA is TGCGCCAGCAGCTGGGGGGACGGAACTAGCTCCTACGAGCAGTACTTC. Residues: CASSWGDGTSSYEQYF.

V is TRBV6-6 and J is TRBJ2-2; the D gene is possibly TRBD1 (6 bases). There are 14 residues in the CDR3. V lost 7 bases and J 6 bases, leaving 15 bases between the germline ends. Germline V CDR1 and CDR2: MNHNY, SVGAGI (reference sequence). CDR3: CASNLQGGSGELFF. The CDR3 DNA is TGTGCCAGCAACTTACAGGGCGGGTCCGGGGAGCTGTTTTTT.

This chain's CDR3 is CASSQDPQGARYGYTF. The CDR3 region has the DNA TGTGCCAGCAGCCAAGATCCGCAGGGTGCTCGGTATGGCTACACCTTC. The rearrangement joins TRBV14 to TRBJ1-2; TRBD1 might be the D (5 bases). From germline, CDR1 is SGHDN and CDR2 FVKESK. This CDR3 spans 16 amino acids. V was trimmed by 0 bases and J by 5 bases, leaving 16 bases between them.

J is TRBJ2-1 and V is TRBV5-6; TRBD1 might be the D (7 bases). This CDR3 region has 16 residues. V was cut by 6 bases and J by 6 bases, with 22 bases left in between. CDR1 and CDR2 (germline): SGHDT, YYEEEE. The CDR3 coding sequence is TGTGCCAGCACCAGACGGACAGGAACGGGGGCCAATGAGCAGTTCTTC. Encoded protein: CASTRRTGTGANEQFF. Combining the CDR3 with reference TRBV5-6 and TRBJ2-1 gives the whole variable domain DAGVTQSPTHLIKTRGQQVTLRCSPKSGHDTVSWYQQALGQGPQFIFQYYEEEERQRGNFPDRFSGHQFPNYSSELNVNALLLGDSALYLCASTRRTGTGANEQFFGPGTRLTVL.

The CDR3 region is CAISEGGAETQYF. The CDR3 DNA follows: TGTGCCATCAGTGAGGGGGGCGCGGAGACCCAGTACTTC. V is TRBV10-3 and J is TRBJ2-5; the D gene is possibly TRBD1 (6 bases). Germline V gene data show CDR1 as ENHRY and CDR2 as SYGVKD. Trimming left V 2 bases short and J 5 bases short, with 9 bases between. The CDR3 has 13 amino acids.

V usage is TRBV5-4 and J usage is TRBJ1-6; 7 nucleotides match TRBD1. The V gene's germline CDR1 is SGHNT and CDR2 YYREEE (reference sequence). This CDR3 has 15 residues. With 1 base clipped from V and 7 bases from J, the junction kept 5 bases outside the gene matches. The CDR3 sequence is CASSLQGQKNSPLHF. The DNA of the CDR3 is TGTGCCAGCAGCTTGCAGGGACAGAAAAATTCACCCCTCCACTTT.